A selection of T cell receptor beta chains follows, all from one sample in a study of blood T cells in healthy people across ages. TCRdb re-derived calls from the 5' RACE reads in MiXCR, one entry per CDR3 protein. The profile shows 550,000 to 700,000 distinct CDR3 sequences, about 26% of them singletons. The sample consisted of blood. The source is an older woman in good health. Both conserved end residues are part of each CDR3. A D gene is named only where the DNA matches it firmly. Size is stated for part of the rows, as once, few or many counts, or as a class when the clone is expanded.

j_call: TRBJ1-4
v_call: TRBV18
clone_size: NA
cdr3_length: 16
d_call: TRBD1
cdr3_nt: TGTGCCAGCTCACCCAAGCGACAGGGGGAGTATGAAAAACTGTTTTTT
cdr3_aa: CASSPKRQGEYEKLFF

j_call: TRBJ1-2
v_call: TRBV19
clone_size: few
cdr3_length: 16
d_call: NA
cdr3_nt: TGTGCCAGTAGGGACTCCGACAGACCCTCTAACTATGGCTACACCTTC
cdr3_aa: CASRDSDRPSNYGYTF

j_call: TRBJ2-3
v_call: TRBV7-3
clone_size: NA
cdr3_length: 17
d_call: TRBD2
cdr3_nt: TGTGCCAGCAGCTCACCAGGACTAGCGGGGGACACAGATACGCAGTATTTT
cdr3_aa: CASSSPGLAGDTDTQYF

j_call: TRBJ2-2
v_call: TRBV5-1
clone_size: NA
cdr3_length: 17
d_call: TRBD2
cdr3_nt: TGCGCCAGCAGCTTGACTAGCGGGGGCCTAAACACCGGGGAGCTGTTTTTT
cdr3_aa: CASSLTSGGLNTGELFF

j_call: TRBJ1-2
v_call: TRBV4-1
clone_size: NA
cdr3_length: 18
d_call: TRBD1
cdr3_nt: TGCGCCAGCAGCCAACCTTTACCTACACCCGACAGGGGCTATGGCTACACCTTC
cdr3_aa: CASSQPLPTPDRGYGYTF

j_call: TRBJ1-6
v_call: TRBV18
clone_size: NA
cdr3_length: 16
d_call: NA
cdr3_nt: TGTGCCAGCTCAGCGGGGACACCTGGGAGGCATTCACCCCTCCACTTT
cdr3_aa: CASSAGTPGRHSPLHF

j_call: TRBJ2-7
v_call: TRBV6-5
clone_size: few
cdr3_length: 15
d_call: NA
cdr3_nt: TGTGCCAGCAGTTACTCAACCGTACCAGCCTACGAGCAGTACTTC
cdr3_aa: CASSYSTVPAYEQYF

j_call: TRBJ2-5
v_call: TRBV20-1
clone_size: few
cdr3_length: 12
d_call: TRBD1
cdr3_nt: TGCAGTGCTTCAGGGGACAGCGAGACCCAGTACTTC
cdr3_aa: CSASGDSETQYF

j_call: TRBJ2-3
v_call: TRBV12-5
clone_size: NA
cdr3_length: 16
d_call: TRBD1
cdr3_nt: TGTGCTAGTGGTCTGGGAGGGACAGGGAGCACAGATACGCAGTATTTT
cdr3_aa: CASGLGGTGSTDTQYF

j_call: TRBJ1-4
v_call: TRBV11-3
clone_size: NA
cdr3_length: 12
d_call: NA
cdr3_nt: TGTGCCAGCAGCTTAGAAAGTGAAAAACCGTTTTTT
cdr3_aa: CASSLESEKPFF

j_call: TRBJ2-5
v_call: TRBV4-1
clone_size: few
cdr3_length: 13
d_call: NA
cdr3_nt: TGCGCCAGCAGTCGGATGGGGCAAGAGACCCAGTACTTC
cdr3_aa: CASSRMGQETQYF

j_call: TRBJ2-2
v_call: TRBV5-1
clone_size: NA
cdr3_length: 15
d_call: NA
cdr3_nt: TGCGCCAGCAGCGCTGGGAACGCGAACACCGGGGAGCTGTTTTTT
cdr3_aa: CASSAGNANTGELFF

j_call: TRBJ2-5
v_call: TRBV6-2/TRBV6-3
clone_size: NA
cdr3_length: 17
d_call: NA
cdr3_nt: TGTGCCAGCAGACCGCCCCCGGGACAACCTTACCAAGAGACCCAGTACTTC
cdr3_aa: CASRPPPGQPYQETQYF

j_call: TRBJ2-5
v_call: TRBV3-1
clone_size: few
cdr3_length: 18
d_call: TRBD1
cdr3_nt: TGTGCCAGCAGCCAAGGAGGACAGGGATACACCTTTCGAGAGACCCAGTACTTC
cdr3_aa: CASSQGGQGYTFRETQYF

j_call: TRBJ2-5
v_call: TRBV12-5
clone_size: NA
cdr3_length: 16
d_call: NA
cdr3_nt: TGTGCTAGTGGTTTGCCTCTGGACTGGTCCCAAGAGACCCAGTACTTC
cdr3_aa: CASGLPLDWSQETQYF

j_call: TRBJ2-5
v_call: TRBV7-2
clone_size: few
cdr3_length: 14
d_call: TRBD1
cdr3_nt: TGTGCCAGCAGCATCGGGACAGGGGGTAGGGAGCAGTACTTC
cdr3_aa: CASSIGTGGREQYF

j_call: TRBJ2-4
v_call: TRBV12-3/TRBV12-4
clone_size: once
cdr3_length: 14
d_call: TRBD1
cdr3_nt: TGTGCCAGCAGTATAGGACAGGCAAGAAACATTCAGTACTTC
cdr3_aa: CASSIGQARNIQYF

j_call: TRBJ2-5
v_call: TRBV7-7
clone_size: few
cdr3_length: 14
d_call: TRBD1
cdr3_nt: TGTGCCAGCAGCCTACAGGGGCGAGGAGAGACCCAGTACTTC
cdr3_aa: CASSLQGRGETQYF

j_call: TRBJ2-5
v_call: TRBV20-1
clone_size: NA
cdr3_length: 12
d_call: NA
cdr3_nt: TGCAGTGCTAGCCTCAATGAGGAGACCCAGTACTTC
cdr3_aa: CSASLNEETQYF

j_call: TRBJ2-1
v_call: TRBV25-1
clone_size: few
cdr3_length: 12
d_call: NA
cdr3_nt: TGTGCCAGCCTCAACAGGGTCAATGAGCAGTTCTTC
cdr3_aa: CASLNRVNEQFF

j_call: TRBJ1-2
v_call: TRBV29-1
clone_size: NA
cdr3_length: 14
d_call: TRBD1
cdr3_nt: TGCAGCGTTGAAAGAGGGAGACAGGGGAGCGGCTACACCTTC
cdr3_aa: CSVERGRQGSGYTF

j_call: TRBJ1-2
v_call: TRBV4-2
clone_size: NA
cdr3_length: 16
d_call: NA
cdr3_nt: TGTGCCAGCAGCCAAGAGGGGGGCAGGTCCTTCTATGGCTACACCTTC
cdr3_aa: CASSQEGGRSFYGYTF

j_call: TRBJ2-7
v_call: TRBV12-3/TRBV12-4
clone_size: NA
cdr3_length: 15
d_call: NA
cdr3_nt: TGTGCCAGCAGTTTAGAGTGGAGAGGGGGGGACGAGCAGTACTTC
cdr3_aa: CASSLEWRGGDEQYF

j_call: TRBJ2-1
v_call: TRBV5-1
clone_size: many
cdr3_length: 15
d_call: NA
cdr3_nt: TGCGCCAGCAGCTTGGGCACAGGCGCTTACAATGAGCAGTTCTTC
cdr3_aa: CASSLGTGAYNEQFF

j_call: TRBJ2-4
v_call: TRBV5-1
clone_size: NA
cdr3_length: 16
d_call: NA
cdr3_nt: TGCGCCAGCAGCTCAGGACAGACCCCAGCCAAAAACATTCAGTACTTC
cdr3_aa: CASSSGQTPAKNIQYF

j_call: TRBJ2-5
v_call: TRBV7-2
clone_size: many
cdr3_length: 14
d_call: NA
cdr3_nt: TGTGCCAGCAGCTTAGAGGCCAGCCAAGAGACCCAGTACTTC
cdr3_aa: CASSLEASQETQYF

j_call: TRBJ2-7
v_call: TRBV7-6
clone_size: NA
cdr3_length: 13
d_call: NA
cdr3_nt: TGTGCCAGCAGCTTGTCAGGGTTTGGCGAGCAGTACTTC
cdr3_aa: CASSLSGFGEQYF

j_call: TRBJ2-3
v_call: TRBV20-1
clone_size: NA
cdr3_length: 12
d_call: NA
cdr3_nt: TGCAGTGCTAGGGGGGCCGGGGAGATGCAGTATTTT
cdr3_aa: CSARGAGEMQYF

j_call: TRBJ2-2
v_call: TRBV27
clone_size: NA
cdr3_length: 15
d_call: NA
cdr3_nt: TGTGCCAGCACCAGGGACGGCCGGGGGACCGGGGAGCTGTTTTTT
cdr3_aa: CASTRDGRGTGELFF

j_call: TRBJ2-1
v_call: TRBV9
clone_size: NA
cdr3_length: 13
d_call: NA
cdr3_nt: TGTGCCACTCCGCGGCCAGGGAGGACTGAGCAGTTCTTC
cdr3_aa: CATPRPGRTEQFF

j_call: TRBJ2-7
v_call: TRBV28
clone_size: NA
cdr3_length: 14
d_call: TRBD1
cdr3_nt: TGTGCCAGCACATCTACGGGACAGGGTTACGAGCAGTACTTC
cdr3_aa: CASTSTGQGYEQYF

j_call: TRBJ1-6
v_call: TRBV6-2/TRBV6-3
clone_size: once
cdr3_length: 15
d_call: TRBD1
cdr3_nt: TGTGCCAGCAGTACGGACAGGGCGGATAATTCACCCCTCCACTTT
cdr3_aa: CASSTDRADNSPLHF

j_call: TRBJ2-5
v_call: TRBV19
clone_size: NA
cdr3_length: 13
d_call: TRBD1
cdr3_nt: TGTGCCAGTAGTTCCGGGACAGAAGGGACCCAGTACTTC
cdr3_aa: CASSSGTEGTQYF

j_call: TRBJ1-1
v_call: TRBV20-1
clone_size: NA
cdr3_length: 12
d_call: NA
cdr3_nt: TGCAGTGCTAGAGGAGGGGGGCCTAGGGCTTTCTTT
cdr3_aa: CSARGGGPRAFF

j_call: TRBJ1-1
v_call: TRBV6-2/TRBV6-3
clone_size: NA
cdr3_length: 14
d_call: NA
cdr3_nt: TGTGCCAGCAGTTTGGGACGAGGGGAGACGGAAGCTTTCTTT
cdr3_aa: CASSLGRGETEAFF

j_call: TRBJ1-4
v_call: TRBV5-1
clone_size: many
cdr3_length: 16
d_call: NA
cdr3_nt: TGTGCCAGCAGCTTAGGAACAGCTGCAACTAATGAAAAACTGTTTTTT
cdr3_aa: CASSLGTAATNEKLFF

j_call: TRBJ2-5
v_call: TRBV20-1
clone_size: few
cdr3_length: 12
d_call: TRBD1
cdr3_nt: TGCAGTGCGGAAGGACAGGGGAAGACCCAGTACTTC
cdr3_aa: CSAEGQGKTQYF

j_call: TRBJ2-7
v_call: TRBV29-1
clone_size: NA
cdr3_length: 13
d_call: NA
cdr3_nt: TGCAGCGTTGGTCCCCCCCGGGGGTTAGAGCAGTACTTC
cdr3_aa: CSVGPPRGLEQYF

j_call: TRBJ2-7
v_call: TRBV4-3
clone_size: few
cdr3_length: 13
d_call: NA
cdr3_nt: TGCGCCAGCAGCCGAGTCCGGGACTACGAGCAGTACTTC
cdr3_aa: CASSRVRDYEQYF

j_call: TRBJ2-7
v_call: TRBV20-1
clone_size: few
cdr3_length: 15
d_call: NA
cdr3_nt: TGCAGTGCTAGAGCATTTAGCGGAATCTCCTACGAGCAGTACTTC
cdr3_aa: CSARAFSGISYEQYF

j_call: TRBJ2-7
v_call: TRBV30
clone_size: NA
cdr3_length: 13
d_call: TRBD2
cdr3_nt: TGTGCCTGGGGACTAGCGGGCACCTACGAGCAGTACTTC
cdr3_aa: CAWGLAGTYEQYF

j_call: TRBJ1-4
v_call: TRBV2
clone_size: few
cdr3_length: 11
d_call: NA
cdr3_nt: TGCGCCAGCGGACCCCAAGGAAAACTGTTTTTT
cdr3_aa: CASGPQGKLFF

j_call: TRBJ1-2
v_call: TRBV25-1
clone_size: NA
cdr3_length: 18
d_call: TRBD1
cdr3_nt: TGTGCCAGCAGTGAATATCCTGGGGACAGGACCTTTAACTATGGCTACACCTTC
cdr3_aa: CASSEYPGDRTFNYGYTF

j_call: TRBJ2-5
v_call: TRBV1
clone_size: NA
cdr3_length: 15
d_call: NA
cdr3_nt: TGCACCAGCAGCGAGGGACTAGCGGCCCAAGAGACCCAGTACTTC
cdr3_aa: CTSSEGLAAQETQYF

j_call: TRBJ2-4
v_call: TRBV20-1
clone_size: few
cdr3_length: 16
d_call: TRBD2
cdr3_nt: TGCAGTGCTCAAACTCCGGGACTAGCGGGGGAAAACATTCAGTACTTC
cdr3_aa: CSAQTPGLAGENIQYF

j_call: TRBJ1-1
v_call: TRBV29-1
clone_size: NA
cdr3_length: 15
d_call: TRBD1
cdr3_nt: TGCAGCGTTGGGGGAACAGGGGGCCTTACCACTGAAGCTTTCTTT
cdr3_aa: CSVGGTGGLTTEAFF

j_call: TRBJ1-6
v_call: TRBV5-1
clone_size: NA
cdr3_length: 16
d_call: NA
cdr3_nt: TGCGCCAGCAGACCTGCTTTGGCCCCCAGGAATTCACCCCTCCACTTT
cdr3_aa: CASRPALAPRNSPLHF

j_call: TRBJ1-2
v_call: TRBV30
clone_size: NA
cdr3_length: 14
d_call: TRBD1
cdr3_nt: TGTGCCTGGGATACTTGGGACAGCAACTATGGCTACACCTTC
cdr3_aa: CAWDTWDSNYGYTF

j_call: TRBJ2-3
v_call: TRBV7-3
clone_size: few
cdr3_length: 13
d_call: NA
cdr3_nt: TGTGCCAGCAGCCCCACCACGGGAAATACGCAGTATTTT
cdr3_aa: CASSPTTGNTQYF

j_call: TRBJ1-1
v_call: TRBV5-1
clone_size: NA
cdr3_length: 14
d_call: NA
cdr3_nt: TGCGCCAGCAGCTTGGGGGTGGTGAACACTGAAGCTTTCTTT
cdr3_aa: CASSLGVVNTEAFF

j_call: TRBJ2-1
v_call: TRBV7-9
clone_size: NA
cdr3_length: 13
d_call: TRBD2
cdr3_nt: TGTGCCAGCAGCCCACTAGCGGGAAATGAGCAGTTCTTC
cdr3_aa: CASSPLAGNEQFF

j_call: TRBJ2-4
v_call: TRBV20-1
clone_size: NA
cdr3_length: 12
d_call: NA
cdr3_nt: TGCAGCCAAAGCTTTTCCAAAAACATTCAGTACTTC
cdr3_aa: CSQSFSKNIQYF

j_call: TRBJ1-4
v_call: TRBV7-2
clone_size: NA
cdr3_length: 13
d_call: TRBD1
cdr3_nt: TGTGCCAGCAGCCGGGACACAGGGGGGCAACTGTTTTTT
cdr3_aa: CASSRDTGGQLFF